This paragraph reports one T cell receptor beta chain. The source of the sample is a study of OX40 agonist ivuxolimab in advanced cancers. At the level of the study: An anti-OX40 (CD134) antibody with agonistic activity, ivuxolimab, was administered to patients.

Germline V lookup: CDR1 SGHTA, CDR2 FQGNSA. The germline V and J ends were trimmed by 2 bases and 1 base, with 12 bases remaining between them. The CDR3 covers 15 residues. TCRdb keeps only in-frame clones here, not all; method: immunoSEQ multiplex PCR. The sample comprises some 80,000 clones, 85% of which are singletons, and 2.4% rests with the top ten. The sample in question was CD4+ or CD8+ T cells sorted from blood, obtained in a trial of the OX40 agonist ivuxolimab. The V call is TRBV7-2, the J call TRBJ2-7; D is possibly TRBD1 or TRBD2 (5 bases each). This clonotype was sampled from an adult with an advanced solid tumor such as melanoma, head and neck, liver or kidney cancer. The CDR3 bases are TGTGCCAGCAGCTTATACCGGGGCCAGTCCTACGAGCAGTACTTC. As protein: CASSLYRGQSYEQYF.